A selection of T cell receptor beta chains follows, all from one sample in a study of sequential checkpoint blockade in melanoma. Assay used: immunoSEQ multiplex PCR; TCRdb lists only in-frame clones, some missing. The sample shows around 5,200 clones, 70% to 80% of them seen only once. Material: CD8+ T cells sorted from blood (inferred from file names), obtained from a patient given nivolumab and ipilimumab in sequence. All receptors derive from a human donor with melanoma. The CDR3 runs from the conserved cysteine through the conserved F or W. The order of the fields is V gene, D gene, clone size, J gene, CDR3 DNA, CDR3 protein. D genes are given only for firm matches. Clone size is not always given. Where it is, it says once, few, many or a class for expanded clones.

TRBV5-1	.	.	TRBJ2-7	TGCGCCAGCAGCTTGGCCTCAGGGCGCGAGCAGTACTTC	CASSLASGREQYF
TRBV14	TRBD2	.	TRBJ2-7	TGTGCCAGCAGCCAAGATCTAGCGGGCGATCCCTATGAGGCCTACGAGCAGTACTTC	CASSQDLAGDPYEAYEQYF
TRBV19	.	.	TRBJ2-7	TGTGCCAGTAGTATAAAGGCGGACTACGAGCAGTACTTC	CASSIKADYEQYF
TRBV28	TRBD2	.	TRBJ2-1	TGTGCCAGCAGTTATGGGGGGGAGGGGAATGAGCAGTTCTTC	CASSYGGEGNEQFF
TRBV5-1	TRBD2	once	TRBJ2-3	TGCGCCAGCAGCCTCAATGGACTAGCGGGCACAGATACGCAGTATTTT	CASSLNGLAGTDTQYF
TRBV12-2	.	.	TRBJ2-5	TGTGCAAGTCGCGGAGGGGGGGGGCGAGAGACCCAGTACTTC	CASRGGGGRETQYF
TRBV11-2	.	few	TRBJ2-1	TGTGCCAGCAGCCAGGACACCCATGAGCAGTTCTTC	CASSQDTHEQFF
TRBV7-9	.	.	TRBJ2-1	TGTGCCAGCAGTCCTACCTACGAGCAGTTCTTC	CASSPTYEQFF
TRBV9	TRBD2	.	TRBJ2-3	TGTGCCAGCAGCGTAGGATATGATGGGTCGCAGCGGGAGGGCACAGATACGCAGTATTTT	CASSVGYDGSQREGTDTQYF
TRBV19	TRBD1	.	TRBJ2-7	TGTGCCAGTAGCATCTTCAGGGGGTCGTCCTACGAGCAGTACTTC	CASSIFRGSSYEQYF
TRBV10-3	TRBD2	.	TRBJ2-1	TGTGCCATCAGTGAGATAGCGGGGGATGAGCAGTTCTTC	CAISEIAGDEQFF
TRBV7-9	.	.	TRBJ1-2	TGTGCCAGCAGCTTATTACAGGGAAGCGGCTATGGCTACACCTTC	CASSLLQGSGYGYTF
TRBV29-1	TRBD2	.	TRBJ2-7	TGCAGCACCCGACTAGCGGGTTCTTACGAGCAGTACTTC	CSTRLAGSYEQYF
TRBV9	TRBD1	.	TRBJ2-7	TGTGCCAGCAGCCCATGGGACAGTGATTACGAGCAGTACTTC	CASSPWDSDYEQYF
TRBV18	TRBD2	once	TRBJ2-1	TGTGCCAGCTCACCCGTAGCGGGAGTCGATGAGCAGTTCTTC	CASSPVAGVDEQFF
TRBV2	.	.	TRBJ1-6	TGTGCCAGCAGTGAATGGGAGGCGTTGGATAATTCACCCCTCCACTTT	CASSEWEALDNSPLHF
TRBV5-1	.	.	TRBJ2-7	TGCGCCAGCAGCTTTTCTTTTGGGGGCGAGCAGTACTTC	CASSFSFGGEQYF
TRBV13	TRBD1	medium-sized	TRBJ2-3	TGTGCCAGCAGCTGGGACAGGGATGGGGGTACGCAGTATTTT	CASSWDRDGGTQYF
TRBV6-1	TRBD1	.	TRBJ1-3	TGTGCCAGCAGTGAACTGGCAGGGGGCGGTGCGGGCACCATATATTTT	CASSELAGGGAGTIYF
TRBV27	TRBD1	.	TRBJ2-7	TGTGCCAGCAGTTTAGTAAGGACAGGGGCCCTCTACGAGCAGTACTTC	CASSLVRTGALYEQYF
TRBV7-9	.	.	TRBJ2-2	TGTGCCAGCAGCCGGTACACCGGGGAGCTGTTTTTT	CASSRYTGELFF
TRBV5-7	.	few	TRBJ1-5	TGTGCCAGCAGCGTCGGGTATCAGCCCCAGCATTTT	CASSVGYQPQHF
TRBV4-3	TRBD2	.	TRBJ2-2	TGCGCCAGCAGCCAAGGGGGGAGGGGACTTGCCACCGGGGAGCTGTTTTTT	CASSQGGRGLATGELFF
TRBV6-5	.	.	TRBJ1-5	TGTGCCAGCAGCGAACATAGCAATCAGCCCCAGCATTTT	CASSEHSNQPQHF
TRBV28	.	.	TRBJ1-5	TGTGCCAGCAGTTTGGGGCTTAGCAATCAGCCCCAGCATTTT	CASSLGLSNQPQHF
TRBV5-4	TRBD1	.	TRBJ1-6	TGTGCCAGCAGCTTCGGACAGGATATTGGTCCCCTCCACTTT	CASSFGQDIGPLHF
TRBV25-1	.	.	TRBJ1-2	TGTGCCAGCAGTGAAGGTCCAGGGCTTGGCTACACCTTC	CASSEGPGLGYTF
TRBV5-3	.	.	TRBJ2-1	TGTGCCAGAAGCTTGTTGGCAGGGGGGAATGAGCAGTTCTTC	CARSLLAGGNEQFF
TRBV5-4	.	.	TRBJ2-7	TGTGCCAGCAGCTTGGCTCCGGGAAACTACGAGCAGTACTTC	CASSLAPGNYEQYF
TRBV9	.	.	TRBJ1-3	TGTGCCAGCAGCGTAGGATTGGGCAGCTTCTCTGGAAACACCATATATTTT	CASSVGLGSFSGNTIYF
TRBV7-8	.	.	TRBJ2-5	TGTGCCAGCAGCTTAGTGACTAGGAGTTCTCGGGAGACCCAGTACTTC	CASSLVTRSSRETQYF
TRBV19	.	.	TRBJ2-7	TGTGCCAGTAGTCCCTCCCTTTGGCGGAGCTGGGAGCAGTACTTC	CASSPSLWRSWEQYF
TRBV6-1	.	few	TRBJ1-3	TGTGCCAGCAGTGAAAACCCCTCAGGTGCCTCTGGAAACACCATATATTTT	CASSENPSGASGNTIYF
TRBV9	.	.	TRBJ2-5	TGTGCCAGCAGCGAGGGGCTGGTGGGTGAGACCCAGTACTTC	CASSEGLVGETQYF
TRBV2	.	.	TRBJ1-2	TGTGCCAGGACGACAGGCGGTATTTCTTTTAACTATGGCTACACCTTC	CARTTGGISFNYGYTF
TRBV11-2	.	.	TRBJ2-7	TGTGCCAGCAGCTTAGATAGGGCGGGTCCCTACGAGCAGTACTTC	CASSLDRAGPYEQYF
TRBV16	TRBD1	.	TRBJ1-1	TGTGCCAGCAGCCGTTCAGGGGGAACTGAAGCTTTCTTT	CASSRSGGTEAFF
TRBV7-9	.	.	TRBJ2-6	TGTGCCAGCAGCACCGACGCATACCATGGACAAAGTCGGGCCAACGTCCTGACTTTC	CASSTDAYHGQSRANVLTF
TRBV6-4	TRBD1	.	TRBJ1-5	TGTGCCGGCACAGAACAGGGGGGAGCCGGTCAGCCCCAGCATTTT	CAGTEQGGAGQPQHF
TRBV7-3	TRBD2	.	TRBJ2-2	TGTGCCAGCAGCTCCTTAGCGGGAGCTGGCGGGGAGCTGTTTTTT	CASSSLAGAGGELFF
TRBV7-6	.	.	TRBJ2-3	TGTGCCAGCAGCTCAGTGAGCACAGATACGCAGTATTTT	CASSSVSTDTQYF
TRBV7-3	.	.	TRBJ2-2	TGTGCCAGCAGCCCATTCCGGACTGGGACCGGGGAGCTGTTTTTT	CASSPFRTGTGELFF
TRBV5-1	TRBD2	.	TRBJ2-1	TGCGCCAGCGGGCCTAGCGGGGGGGCTAATGAGCAGTTCTTC	CASGPSGGANEQFF
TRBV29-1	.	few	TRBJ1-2	TGCAGCGTTCGGGAGGGTTCTTATGGCTACACCTTC	CSVREGSYGYTF
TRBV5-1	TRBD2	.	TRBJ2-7	TGCGCCAGCAGCTTGAGAGGGGGCGGGCTAGCGGGAGTCTTTCGCTACGAGCAGTACTTC	CASSLRGGGLAGVFRYEQYF
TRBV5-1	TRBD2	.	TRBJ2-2	TGCGCCAGCAGCTACGGACTAGCGGGAGGGCACGGGGAGCTGTTTTTT	CASSYGLAGGHGELFF
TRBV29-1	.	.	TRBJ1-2	TGCAGCGTTGAAGACGGCGGTGGCTATGGCTACACCTTC	CSVEDGGGYGYTF
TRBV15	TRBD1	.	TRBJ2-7	TGTGCCACCAGCAGGTGGGTGGGGACAGGAGCCTACGAGCAGTACTTC	CATSRWVGTGAYEQYF
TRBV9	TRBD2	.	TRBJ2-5	TGTGCCAGCAGCATTAGCGGGAGAGTTTCTGAGACCCAGTACTTC	CASSISGRVSETQYF
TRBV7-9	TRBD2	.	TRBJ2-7	TGTGCCAGCAGTCCGCCCCTCGGGACTAGCGAAAGTATAAACGAGCAGTACTTC	CASSPPLGTSESINEQYF
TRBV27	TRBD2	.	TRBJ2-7	TGTGCCAGCAGACACCAATCCCTTAGCGGGAGTATGAACGAGCAGTACTTC	CASRHQSLSGSMNEQYF